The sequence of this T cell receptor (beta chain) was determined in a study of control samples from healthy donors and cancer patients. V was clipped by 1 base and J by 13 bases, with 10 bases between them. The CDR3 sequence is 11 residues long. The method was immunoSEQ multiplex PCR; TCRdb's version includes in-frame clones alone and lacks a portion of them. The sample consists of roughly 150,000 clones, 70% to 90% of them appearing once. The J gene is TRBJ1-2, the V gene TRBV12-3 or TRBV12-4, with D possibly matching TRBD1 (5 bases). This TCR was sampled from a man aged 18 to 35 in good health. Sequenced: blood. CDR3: CASSLGPGRTF. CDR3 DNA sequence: TGTGCCAGCAGTTTAGGGCCAGGGCGCACCTTC.